The clone carrying this TCR beta chain was counted at least ten times. The antigen is not known. These data come from a study of T cell repertoires in cytomegalovirus infection. Study-wide context: Public TCR beta signatures were indicative of both CMV infection and a matching HLA type. Study-wide results and limits: HLA-C-restricted, CMV-specific TCR beta clonotypes were dominant ex vivo.

TCRdb fed the reads into MiXCR, producing one record per CDR3 protein. Counted here are approximately 170,000 distinct CDR3 sequences, roughly 17% occurring once; the ten biggest clones make up under 20%. CDR1 is SGHTA and CDR2 is FQGNSA in the germline V gene. The CDR3 spans 15 residues. Trimming removed 7 bases from V and 4 bases from J; junction bases left unmatched: 8. V is TRBV7-2 and J is TRBJ2-5, with 11 bases fitting TRBD2. Sequencing was done on a sample of CD8+ T cells from PBMCs. This TCR derives from a human donor in good health (CMV status not recorded). Some clones in this sample may be carry-over from other donors' samples. The CDR3 DNA reads as TGTGCCAGCACCATTAGCGGGGGGGCGGGAGAGACCCAGTACTTC. Its protein is CASTISGGAGETQYF.